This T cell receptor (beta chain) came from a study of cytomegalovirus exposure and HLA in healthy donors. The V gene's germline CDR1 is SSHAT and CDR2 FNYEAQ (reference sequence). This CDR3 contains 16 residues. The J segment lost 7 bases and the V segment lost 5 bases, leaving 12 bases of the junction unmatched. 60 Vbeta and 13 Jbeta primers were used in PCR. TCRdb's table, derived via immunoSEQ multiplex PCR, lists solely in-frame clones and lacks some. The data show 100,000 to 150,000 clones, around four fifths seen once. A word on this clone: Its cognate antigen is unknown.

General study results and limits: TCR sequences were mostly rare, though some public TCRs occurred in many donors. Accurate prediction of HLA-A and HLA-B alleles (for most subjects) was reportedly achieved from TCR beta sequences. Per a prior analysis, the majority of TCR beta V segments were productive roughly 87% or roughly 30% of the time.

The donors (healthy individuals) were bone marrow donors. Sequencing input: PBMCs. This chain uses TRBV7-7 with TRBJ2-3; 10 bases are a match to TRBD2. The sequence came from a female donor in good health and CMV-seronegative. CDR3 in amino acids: CASSLETSGYVNTQYF. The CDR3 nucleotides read TGTGCCAGCAGCCTGGAGACTAGCGGGTATGTGAATACGCAGTATTTT.